The 20 T cell receptor beta chains below come from one sample, sequenced in a study of human T cells and chemical hapten exposure. Time point defined: patch test 3, about 24 weeks after DPC sensitization. The treatment was: therapeutic diphenylcyclopropenone sensitization with weekly scalp DPC. A single record per CDR3 protein comes from TCRdb applying MiXCR to the RACE reads. The sample has about 90,000 distinct CDR3 sequences; under 13% are singletons. Sequenced material: whole blood, taken in connection with sensitization to the hapten diphenylcyclopropenone (DPC). These receptors originate from a woman aged 25 to 45 with alopecia areata. Some clones in this sample may be carry-over from other donors' samples.

This clonotype showed up many times. This chain joins TRBV7-2 and TRBJ2-3; 7 nucleotides line up with TRBD2. Per the germline V gene, CDR1 is SGHTA and CDR2 is FQGNSA. V shed 3 bases, J shed 9 bases, and the junction held 12 bases outside the gene matches. The CDR3 is 15 amino acids. CDR3 coding DNA: TGTGCCAGCAGCTTCAATTCTCTAGCGGCCGAAACGCAGTATTTT. Encoded protein: CASSFNSLAAETQYF.

This chain links TRBV29-1 with TRBJ2-1; D remains unclear. Trimming took off 3 bases at V and 5 bases at J, with 11 bases between the two ends. This CDR3 region has 13 residues. Looked up from germline, CDR1 is SQVTM and CDR2 is ANQGSEA. Here the CDR3 reads CSVEAATHNEQFF. The CDR3 region has the DNA TGCAGCGTTGAGGCAGCAACCCACAATGAGCAGTTCTTC.

This clonotype was counted a few times. The rearrangement links TRBV20-1 to TRBJ1-2; D perhaps matches TRBD1 (6 bases). Germline V CDR1 and CDR2: DFQATT, SNEGSKA (reference sequence). The V gene lost 3 bases and the J gene lost 6 bases, with 17 bases spanning the gap. This CDR3 contains 14 residues. CDR3 residues: CSARIVGGPDGYTF. The CDR3 DNA is TGCAGTGCTAGGATAGTCGGGGGCCCCGATGGCTACACCTTC.

This clonotype appeared a few times. The rearrangement uses TRBV2 and TRBJ1-5; 10 nucleotides align to TRBD1. The CDR3 is 16 amino acids. Germline CDR1 reads SNHLY; CDR2 reads FYNNEI. Trimming took 8 bases from V and 2 from J; bases not matched to a gene: 9. CDR3 DNA: TGTGCCAGCCAGGGGGACAGGGGCCGGGGCAATCAGCCCCAGCATTTT. The encoded protein is CASQGDRGRGNQPQHF.

J is TRBJ2-7 and V is TRBV20-1; tentatively, D is TRBD1 (8 bases). CDR1 is DFQATT, CDR2 SNEGSKA, per germline (reference sequence). V shed 1 base and J shed 3 bases, with 22 bases lying between them. The CDR3 covers 17 residues. The CDR3 spells CSARGPVQGEGRYEQYF. The CDR3 DNA follows: TGCAGTGCTAGAGGCCCCGTACAGGGGGAGGGCCGCTACGAGCAGTACTTC.

This clonotype appeared many times. The CDR3 is CASSQDPRGNYGYTF. The CDR3 DNA reads TGTGCCAGCAGCCAAGACCCCCGGGGGAACTATGGCTACACCTTC. V gene TRBV3-1 combines with J gene TRBJ1-2; weak D call: TRBD1 (5 bases). The germline gives CDR1 LGHDT, CDR2 YNNKEL (reference sequence). This CDR3 is built from 15 residues. Trimming shortened V by 0 bases and J by 2 bases, and 10 bases separated the two germline ends.

This clonotype was seen only a few times. The rearrangement joins TRBV7-9 to TRBJ1-5, with unresolved D. This CDR3 region has 14 residues. Trimming left V 1 base short and J 3 bases short, with 7 bases between. Per germline, CDR1 SEHNR and CDR2 FQNEAQ (reference sequence). Here the CDR3 DNA reads TGTGCCAGCAGCTTAGAGGACGACAATCAGCCCCAGCATTTT. Residues: CASSLEDDNQPQHF.

The chain joins TRBV20-1 to TRBJ2-1; TRBD2 aligns across 11 bases. This CDR3 spans 14 amino acids. The V segment lost 5 bases and the J segment 2 bases; nucleotides outside the gene matches: 2. Germline V lookup: CDR1 DFQATT, CDR2 SNEGSKA (reference sequence). CDR3 sequence reads: CSASTSGTYNEQFF. CDR3 sequence (DNA): TGCAGTGCTTCGACTAGCGGGACCTACAATGAGCAGTTCTTC.

This clonotype was counted a few times. The rearrangement uses TRBV28 and TRBJ2-2; D uncertain. The CDR3 has 14 residues. Trimming cost V 8 bases and J 0 bases, with 10 bases left between them. Germline CDR1 is MDHEN and CDR2 is SYDVKM. CDR3 coding DNA: TGTGCCAGCCGAGACGGAACGAACACCGGGGAGCTGTTTTTT. It codes for CASRDGTNTGELFF.

This clonotype was seen ten or more times. The chain uses TRBV6-1 and TRBJ1-1; no clear D gene. V was trimmed by 6 bases and J by 1 base, leaving 9 bases between them. Germline CDR1 is MNHNS and CDR2 is SASEGT. CDR3 size: 13 residues. CDR3 DNA: TGTGCCAGCAGACTACAGAGGAACACTGAAGCTTTCTTT. This gives the protein CASRLQRNTEAFF.

This clonotype showed up many times. The chain joins TRBV28 to TRBJ2-7; D perhaps matches TRBD1 (5 bases). The CDR3 covers 14 residues. V shed 2 bases and J shed 3 bases, with 11 bases lying between them. In germline, CDR1 is MDHEN, CDR2 SYDVKM. The DNA of the CDR3 is TGTGCCAGCAGTTTAGGGGCCAGAAGCTACGAGCAGTACGTC. Translating it yields CASSLGARSYEQYV.

J is TRBJ1-1 and V is TRBV12-3 or TRBV12-4; D not resolved. The CDR3 runs to 12 residues. Trimming cost V 8 bases and J 6 bases, with 13 bases left between them. The chain's CDR3 is CASSFSASEAFF. The CDR3 region has the DNA TGTGCCAGCTCTTTTTCGGCCTCTGAAGCTTTCTTT.

The V gene is TRBV7-8, the J gene TRBJ1-4; D is possibly TRBD1 (5 bases). The V gene lost 5 bases and the J gene lost 8 bases, with 18 bases spanning the gap. There are 15 residues in the CDR3. The germline CDR1 and CDR2 sequences are SGHVS and FQNEAQ. The CDR3 bases are TGTGCCAGCAGCCAAGCCGGGACGGCGAACGAAAAACTGTTTTTT. This gives the protein CASSQAGTANEKLFF.

This clonotype was detected many times. CDR3 DNA sequence: TGTGCCAGCAGCTACCCGGACAGAACTGGAAACACCATATATTTT. This gives the protein CASSYPDRTGNTIYF. This rearrangement joins TRBV7-9 to TRBJ1-3; possible D gene TRBD1, 6 bases. This CDR3 is built from 15 residues. V gave up 4 bases and J gave up 2 bases, with 12 bases separating them. CDR1 is SEHNR, CDR2 FQNEAQ, per germline (reference sequence).

This clonotype has ten or more counts. This chain uses TRBV20-1 with TRBJ1-1; 8 nucleotides match TRBD1. The CDR3 runs 14 residues. Germline trimming cut 2 bases from V and 5 bases from J; bases unmatched to any gene: 7. CDR1 and CDR2 (germline): DFQATT, SNEGSKA (reference sequence). The CDR3 region has the DNA TGCAGTGCTAGATCGGACAGGGATTGGACTGAAGCTTTCTTT. It specifies CSARSDRDWTEAFF.

V and J are TRBV3-1 and TRBJ2-2, with D hard to call. CDR3 length: 13 amino acids. Germline loops: CDR1 LGHDT, CDR2 YNNKEL (reference sequence). The V end was cut by 1 base, the J end by 6 bases, with 6 bases between. In nucleotides, the CDR3 is TGTGCCAGCAGCCAAGTCAGTTCCGGGGAGCTGTTTTTT. It specifies CASSQVSSGELFF.

This clonotype appeared many times. The V call is TRBV27, the J call TRBJ2-3; D not certain. Trimming removed 7 bases from V and 1 base from J, with 3 bases in between. Germline V lookup: CDR1 MNHEY, CDR2 SMNVEV (reference sequence). CDR3 size: 11 residues. CDR3 in amino acids: CASIGTDTQYF. The CDR3 coding sequence is TGTGCCAGCATTGGCACAGATACGCAGTATTTT.

This chain links TRBV3-1 with TRBJ1-2; D uncertain. Trimming pared 4 bases from V and 8 bases from J, leaving 11 bases between. CDR3 length equals 12 residues. From germline, CDR1 is LGHDT and CDR2 YNNKEL (reference sequence). The CDR3 loop is CASSPDNRGYTF. The CDR3 nucleotides read TGTGCCAGCAGCCCCGATAACCGCGGCTACACCTTC.

Ten or more counts support this clonotype. The chain joins TRBV12-3 or TRBV12-4 to TRBJ2-2; D is possibly TRBD1 (6 bases). V lost 3 bases and J 5 bases, leaving 10 bases between the germline ends. The CDR3 covers 14 residues. The CDR3 DNA sequence: TGTGCCAGCAGTTTCGGGACATCGACCGGGGAGCTGTTTTTT. Translation: CASSFGTSTGELFF.

The chain couples TRBV7-9 to TRBJ2-3, with TRBD2 matching 7 bases. The CDR3 runs to 16 residues. The germline gives CDR1 SEHNR, CDR2 FQNEAQ (reference sequence). J was trimmed by 2 bases and V by 1 base; bases with no gene match: 6. The CDR3 loop reads CASSLGSGVNTDTQYF. As DNA, the CDR3 is TGTGCCAGCAGCTTAGGCAGCGGGGTTAACACAGATACGCAGTATTTT.